This TCR beta chain was retrieved from a study of OX40 agonist ivuxolimab in advanced cancers. Overall study: Among those enrolled, mean age was 60 years (range about 23 to 85) and 82.7% were male.

Overall study findings and caveats: Clones of CD4+ and CD8+ blood T cells grew by week 6 at doses of 0.1 to 3.0 mg/kg. The specificity for antigen of the expanded peripheral T cells was not determined. Mean expanded clone counts were higher in CD8+ than CD4+ T cells.

Clones were sequenced by immunoSEQ multiplex PCR, and TCRdb holds only the in-frame ones, with some missing. The table lists tens of thousands of clones, more than 75% of them singletons. Germline CDR1 and CDR2: SNHLY and FYNNEI. This CDR3 region has 13 residues. V was shortened by 6 bases and J by 3 bases, with 11 bases between the two germline ends. On this clone: Its target is not known.

This specimen consisted of CD4+ or CD8+ T cells sorted from blood, obtained in a trial of the OX40 agonist ivuxolimab. The origin of this receptor is an adult with an advanced solid tumor such as melanoma, head and neck, liver or kidney cancer. This chain uses TRBV2 with TRBJ1-1, with a possible D match to TRBD1 (6 bases). In DNA, the CDR3 is TGTGCCAGCAGGGTTCCAGGGGACACTGAAGCTTTCTTT. This codes for CASRVPGDTEAFF. The complete variable domain, with remaining parts taken from reference TRBV2 and TRBJ1-1, reads EPEVTQTPSHQVTQMGQEVILRCVPISNHLYFYWYRQILGQKVEFLVSFYNNEISEKSEIFDDQFSVERPDGSNFTLKIRSTKLEDSAMYFCASRVPGDTEAFFGQGTRLTVV.